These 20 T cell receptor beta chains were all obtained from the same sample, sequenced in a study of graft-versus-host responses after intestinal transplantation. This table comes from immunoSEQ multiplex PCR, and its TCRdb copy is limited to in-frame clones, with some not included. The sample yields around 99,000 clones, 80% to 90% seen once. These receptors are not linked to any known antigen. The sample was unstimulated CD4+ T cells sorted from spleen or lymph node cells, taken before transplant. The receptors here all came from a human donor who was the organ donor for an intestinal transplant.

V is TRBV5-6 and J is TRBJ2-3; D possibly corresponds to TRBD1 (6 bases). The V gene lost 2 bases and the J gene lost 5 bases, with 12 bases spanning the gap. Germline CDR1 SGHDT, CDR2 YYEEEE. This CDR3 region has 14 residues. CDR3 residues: CASSLGRGGDTQYF. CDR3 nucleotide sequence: TGTGCCAGCAGCTTAGGACGAGGGGGAGATACGCAGTATTTT.

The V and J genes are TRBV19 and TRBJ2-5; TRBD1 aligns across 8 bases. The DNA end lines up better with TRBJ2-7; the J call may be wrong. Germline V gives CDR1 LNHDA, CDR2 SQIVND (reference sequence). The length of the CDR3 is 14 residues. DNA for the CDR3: TGTGCCAGTAGTATGAAAACAGGGGGCTACGAGCAGTACTTC. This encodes CASSMKTGGYEQYF.

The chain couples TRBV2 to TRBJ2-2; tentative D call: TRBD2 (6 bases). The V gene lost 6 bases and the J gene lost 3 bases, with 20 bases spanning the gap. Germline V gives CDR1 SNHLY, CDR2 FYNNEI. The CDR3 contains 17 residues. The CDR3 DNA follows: TGTGCCAGCAGAGGGGCGGGAAAGGGAAGGTACACCGGGGAGCTGTTTTTT. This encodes CASRGAGKGRYTGELFF.

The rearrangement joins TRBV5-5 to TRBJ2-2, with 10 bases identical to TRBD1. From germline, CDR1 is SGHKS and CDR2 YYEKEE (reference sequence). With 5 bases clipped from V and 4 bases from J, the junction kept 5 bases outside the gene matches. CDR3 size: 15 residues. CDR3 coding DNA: TGTGCCAGCAGGAAGGGACAGGGGATCACCGGGGAGCTGTTTTTT. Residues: CASRKGQGITGELFF. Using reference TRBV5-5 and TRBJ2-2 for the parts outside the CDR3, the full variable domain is DAGVTQSPTHLIKTRGQQVTLRCSPISGHKSVSWYQQVLGQGPQFIFQYYEKEERGRGNFPDRFSARQFPNYSSELNVNALLLGDSALYLCASRKGQGITGELFFGEGSRLTVL.

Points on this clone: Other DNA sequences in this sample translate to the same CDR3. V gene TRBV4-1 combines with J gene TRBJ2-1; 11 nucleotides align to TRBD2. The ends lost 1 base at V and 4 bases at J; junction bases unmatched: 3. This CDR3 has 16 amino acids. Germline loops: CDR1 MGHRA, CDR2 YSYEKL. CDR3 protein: CASSQVLAGGYNEQFF. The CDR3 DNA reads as TGCGCCAGCAGCCAAGTATTAGCGGGAGGGTACAATGAGCAGTTCTTC.

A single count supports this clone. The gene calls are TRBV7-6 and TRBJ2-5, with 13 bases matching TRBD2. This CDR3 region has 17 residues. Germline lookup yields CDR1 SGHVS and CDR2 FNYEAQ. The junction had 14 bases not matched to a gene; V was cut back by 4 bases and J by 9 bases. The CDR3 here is CASSSRGGTSGILAQYF. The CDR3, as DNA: TGTGCCAGCAGCTCGCGGGGAGGGACTAGCGGGATTCTGGCCCAGTACTTC.

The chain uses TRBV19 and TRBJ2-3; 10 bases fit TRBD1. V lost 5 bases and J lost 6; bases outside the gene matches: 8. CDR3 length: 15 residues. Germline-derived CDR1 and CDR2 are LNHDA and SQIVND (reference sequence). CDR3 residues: CASSRTGGGSDTQYF. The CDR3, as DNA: TGTGCCAGTAGTCGGACAGGGGGTGGAAGTGATACGCAGTATTTT.

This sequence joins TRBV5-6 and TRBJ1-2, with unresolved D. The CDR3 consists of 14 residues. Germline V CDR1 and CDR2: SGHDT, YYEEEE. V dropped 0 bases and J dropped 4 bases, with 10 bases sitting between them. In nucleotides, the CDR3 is TGTGCCAGCAGCTTGGCGGGTGGAATCTATGGCTACACCTTC. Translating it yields CASSLAGGIYGYTF.

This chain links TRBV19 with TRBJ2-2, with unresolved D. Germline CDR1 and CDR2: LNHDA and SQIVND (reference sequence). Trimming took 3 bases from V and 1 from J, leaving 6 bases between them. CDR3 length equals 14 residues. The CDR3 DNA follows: TGTGCCAGTAGTATGGCAAAGAACACCGGGGAGCTGTTTTTT. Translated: CASSMAKNTGELFF.

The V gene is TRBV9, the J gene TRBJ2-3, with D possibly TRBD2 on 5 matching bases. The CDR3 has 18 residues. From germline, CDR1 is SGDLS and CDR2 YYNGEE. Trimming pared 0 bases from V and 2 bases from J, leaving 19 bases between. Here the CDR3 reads CASSVGLGGRAYTDTQYF. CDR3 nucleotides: TGTGCCAGCAGCGTAGGGTTAGGTGGGAGAGCGTACACAGATACGCAGTATTTT. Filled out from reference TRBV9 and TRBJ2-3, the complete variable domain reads DSGVTQTPKHLITATGQRVTLRCSPRSGDLSVYWYQQSLDQGLQFLIQYYNGEERAKGNILERFSAQQFPDLHSELNLSSLELGDSALYFCASSVGLGGRAYTDTQYFGPGTRLTVL.

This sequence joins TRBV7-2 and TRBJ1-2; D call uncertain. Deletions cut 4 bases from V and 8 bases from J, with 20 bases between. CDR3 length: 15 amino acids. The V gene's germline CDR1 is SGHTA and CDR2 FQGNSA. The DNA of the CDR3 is TGTGCCAGCAGCTCTTTACGGGCCGCTGGAGGCGGCTACACCTTC. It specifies CASSSLRAAGGGYTF.

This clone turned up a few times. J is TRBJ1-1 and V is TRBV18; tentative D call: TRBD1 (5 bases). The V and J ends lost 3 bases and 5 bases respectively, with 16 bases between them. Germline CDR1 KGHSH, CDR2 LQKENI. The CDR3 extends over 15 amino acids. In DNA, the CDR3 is TGTGCCAGCTCACCTTTGGGGGGTAGTAGGACTGAAGCTTTCTTT. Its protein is CASSPLGGSRTEAFF.

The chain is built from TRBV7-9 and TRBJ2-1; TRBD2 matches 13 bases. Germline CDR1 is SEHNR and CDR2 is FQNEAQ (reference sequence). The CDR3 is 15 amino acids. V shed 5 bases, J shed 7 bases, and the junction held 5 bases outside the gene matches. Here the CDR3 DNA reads TGTGCCAGCAGCGCCCCGGGACTAGCGGGGAATGAGCAGTTCTTC. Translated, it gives CASSAPGLAGNEQFF.

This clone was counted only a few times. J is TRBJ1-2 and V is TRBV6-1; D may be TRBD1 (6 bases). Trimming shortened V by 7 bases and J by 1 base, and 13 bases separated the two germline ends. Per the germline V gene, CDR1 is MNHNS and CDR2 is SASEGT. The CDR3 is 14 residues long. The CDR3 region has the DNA TGTGCCAGCACCTTGACAGGACTTAACTATGGCTACACCTTC. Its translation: CASTLTGLNYGYTF.

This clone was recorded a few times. The CDR3 DNA reads TGCGCCAGCAGCCCCCCGACAGCTAACACTGAAGCTTTCTTT. The encoded protein is CASSPPTANTEAFF. The chain combines TRBV4-3 with TRBJ1-1; maybe TRBD1 (5 bases). The V end lost 4 bases, the J end lost 2 bases, and 11 bases lay between the germline ends. The V gene's germline CDR1 is LGHNA and CDR2 YSLEER. The CDR3 covers 14 residues.

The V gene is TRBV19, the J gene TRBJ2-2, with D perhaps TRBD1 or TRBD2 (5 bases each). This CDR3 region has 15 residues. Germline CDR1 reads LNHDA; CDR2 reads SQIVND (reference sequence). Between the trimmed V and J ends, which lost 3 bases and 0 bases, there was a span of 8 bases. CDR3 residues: CASSIGGPNTGELFF. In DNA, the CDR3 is TGTGCCAGTAGTATTGGGGGACCGAACACCGGGGAGCTGTTTTTT.

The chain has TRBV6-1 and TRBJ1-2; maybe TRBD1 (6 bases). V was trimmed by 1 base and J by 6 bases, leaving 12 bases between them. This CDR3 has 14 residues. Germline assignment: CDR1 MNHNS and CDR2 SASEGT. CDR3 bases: TGTGCCAGCAGTGAAGGGGGGGGCCTAGATGGCTACACCTTC. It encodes CASSEGGGLDGYTF.

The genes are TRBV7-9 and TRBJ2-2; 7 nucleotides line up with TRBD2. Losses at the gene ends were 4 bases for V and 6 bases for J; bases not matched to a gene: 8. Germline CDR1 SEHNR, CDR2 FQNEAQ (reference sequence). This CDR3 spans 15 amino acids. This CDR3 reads CASSSGAGVPGELFF. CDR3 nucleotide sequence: TGTGCCAGCAGCTCCGGGGCGGGAGTCCCCGGGGAGCTGTTTTTT.

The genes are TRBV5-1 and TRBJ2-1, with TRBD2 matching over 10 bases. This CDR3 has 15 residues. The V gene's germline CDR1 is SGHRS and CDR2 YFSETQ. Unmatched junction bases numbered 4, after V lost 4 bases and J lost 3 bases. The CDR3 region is CASSTGTSDYNEQFF. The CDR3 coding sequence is TGCGCCAGCAGCACCGGGACTAGCGACTACAATGAGCAGTTCTTC.

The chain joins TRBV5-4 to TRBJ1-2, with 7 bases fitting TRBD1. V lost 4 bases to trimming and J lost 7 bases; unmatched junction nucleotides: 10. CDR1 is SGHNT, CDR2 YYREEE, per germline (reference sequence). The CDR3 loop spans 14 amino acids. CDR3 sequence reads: CASSIGGGPTGYTF. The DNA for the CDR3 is TGTGCCAGCAGCATAGGGGGCGGCCCTACTGGCTACACCTTC.